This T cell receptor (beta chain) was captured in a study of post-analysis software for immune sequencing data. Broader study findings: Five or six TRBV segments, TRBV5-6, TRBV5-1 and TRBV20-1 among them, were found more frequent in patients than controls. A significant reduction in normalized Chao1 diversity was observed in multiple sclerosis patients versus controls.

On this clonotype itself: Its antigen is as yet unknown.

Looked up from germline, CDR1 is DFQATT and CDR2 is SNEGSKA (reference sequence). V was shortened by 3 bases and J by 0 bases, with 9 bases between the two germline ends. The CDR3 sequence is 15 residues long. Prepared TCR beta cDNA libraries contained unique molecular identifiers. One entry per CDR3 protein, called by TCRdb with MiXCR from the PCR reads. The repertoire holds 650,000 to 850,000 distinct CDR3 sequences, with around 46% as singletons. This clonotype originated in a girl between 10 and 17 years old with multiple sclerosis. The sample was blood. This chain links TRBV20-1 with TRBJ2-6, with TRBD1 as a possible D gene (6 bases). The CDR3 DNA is TGCAGTGCTAGTACAGGGTCCTCTGGGGCCAACGTCCTGACTTTC. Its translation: CSASTGSSGANVLTF.